This T cell receptor beta chain was observed in a study of cytomegalovirus exposure and HLA in healthy donors. Primers for the PCR totalled 60 Vbeta and 13 Jbeta. TCRdb's table, derived via immunoSEQ multiplex PCR, lists solely in-frame clones and lacks some. This repertoire includes under 100,000 clones. Study results and caveats: An observed cluster of highly shared sequence variants was recorded as a likely sequencing artifact. An analysis was carried out at a later point. It showed that HLA-associated TCR beta chains were more clonally expanded than equally common non-associated chains.

Germline CDR1 reads WSHSY; CDR2 reads SAAADI. The V gene end was trimmed by 6 bases and the J gene end by 1 base; junction bases not matched to a gene: 5. The CDR3 totals 15 residues. Of note for this clone: The antigen is undetermined.

The sequence was collected from a woman in her thirties in good health and CMV-seronegative. The material sequenced was PBMCs. This chain joins TRBV10-2 and TRBJ1-5; 8 nucleotides agree with TRBD1. CDR3 DNA: TGCGCCAGCAGGCCCCCAGGGGGCAGCAATCAGCCCCAGCATTTT. Translation gives CASRPPGGSNQPQHF.